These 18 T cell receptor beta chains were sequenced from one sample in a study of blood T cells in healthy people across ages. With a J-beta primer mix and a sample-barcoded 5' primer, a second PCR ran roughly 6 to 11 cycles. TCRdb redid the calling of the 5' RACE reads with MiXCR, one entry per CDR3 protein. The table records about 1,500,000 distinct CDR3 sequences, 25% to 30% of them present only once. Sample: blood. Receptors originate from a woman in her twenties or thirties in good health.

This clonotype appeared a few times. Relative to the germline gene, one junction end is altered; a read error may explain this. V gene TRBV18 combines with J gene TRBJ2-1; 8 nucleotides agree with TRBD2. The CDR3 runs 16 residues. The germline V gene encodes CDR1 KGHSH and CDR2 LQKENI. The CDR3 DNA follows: TGCGCCAGCTCACCACGCCCCGGGGGGGCGTACAATGAGCAGTTCTTC. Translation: CASSPRPGGAYNEQFF.

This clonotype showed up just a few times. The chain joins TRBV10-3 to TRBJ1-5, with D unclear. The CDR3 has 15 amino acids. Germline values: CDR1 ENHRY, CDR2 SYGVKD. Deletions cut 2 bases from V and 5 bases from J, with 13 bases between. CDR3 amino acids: CAISEGPLGHQPQHF. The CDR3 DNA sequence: TGTGCCATCAGTGAGGGACCCCTTGGCCATCAGCCCCAGCATTTT.

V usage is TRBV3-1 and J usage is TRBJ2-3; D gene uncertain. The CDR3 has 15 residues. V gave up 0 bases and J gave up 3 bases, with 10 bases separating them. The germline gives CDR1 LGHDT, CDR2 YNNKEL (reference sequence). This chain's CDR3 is CASSQDNYLTDTQYF. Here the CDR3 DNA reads TGTGCCAGCAGCCAAGATAACTACTTGACAGATACGCAGTATTTT.

CDR3 in DNA: TGCAGTGCGGAAGACTGCAGGGGTGTGGCAGGGCAGTACTTC. It encodes CSAEDCRGVAGQYF. The chain employs TRBV20-1 and TRBJ2-7, with D perhaps matching TRBD1 (6 bases). Trimming took off 6 bases at V and 9 bases at J, with 24 bases between the two ends. Germline-derived CDR1 and CDR2 are DFQATT and SNEGSKA (reference sequence). This CDR3 is 14 amino acids long.

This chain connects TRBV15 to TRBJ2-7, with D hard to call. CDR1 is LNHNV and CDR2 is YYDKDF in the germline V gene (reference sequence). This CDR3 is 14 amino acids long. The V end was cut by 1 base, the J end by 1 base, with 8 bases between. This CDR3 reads CATSRVGNSYEQYF. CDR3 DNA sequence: TGTGCCACCAGCAGAGTAGGAAATTCCTACGAGCAGTACTTC.

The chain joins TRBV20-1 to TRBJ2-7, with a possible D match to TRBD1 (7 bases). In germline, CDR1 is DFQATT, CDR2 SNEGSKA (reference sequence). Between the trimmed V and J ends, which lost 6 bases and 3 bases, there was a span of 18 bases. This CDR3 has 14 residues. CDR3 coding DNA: TGCAGTGCCCACCCAGGGCAGGGGGGCTACGAGCAGTACTTC. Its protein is CSAHPGQGGYEQYF.

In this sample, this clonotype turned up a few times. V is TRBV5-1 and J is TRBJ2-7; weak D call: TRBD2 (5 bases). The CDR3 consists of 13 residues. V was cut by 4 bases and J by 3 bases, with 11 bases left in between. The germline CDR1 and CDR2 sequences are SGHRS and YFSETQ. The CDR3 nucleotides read TGCGCCAGCAGCATCGGGGAAGGCTACGAGCAGTACTTC. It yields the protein CASSIGEGYEQYF.

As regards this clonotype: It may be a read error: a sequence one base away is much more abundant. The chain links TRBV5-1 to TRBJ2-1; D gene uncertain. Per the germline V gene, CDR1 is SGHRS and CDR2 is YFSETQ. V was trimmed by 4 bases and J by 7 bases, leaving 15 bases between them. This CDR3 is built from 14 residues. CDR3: CASSLGRDQNEQFF. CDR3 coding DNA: TGCGCCAGCAGCCTAGGAAGGGATCAAAATGAGCAGTTCTTC.

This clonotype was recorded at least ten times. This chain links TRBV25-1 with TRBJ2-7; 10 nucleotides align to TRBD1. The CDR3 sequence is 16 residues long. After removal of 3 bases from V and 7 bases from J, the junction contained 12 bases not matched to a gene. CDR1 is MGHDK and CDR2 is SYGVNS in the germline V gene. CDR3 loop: CASSDASGTGAWEQYF. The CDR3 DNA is TGTGCCAGCAGTGACGCCTCCGGGACAGGGGCTTGGGAGCAGTACTTC.

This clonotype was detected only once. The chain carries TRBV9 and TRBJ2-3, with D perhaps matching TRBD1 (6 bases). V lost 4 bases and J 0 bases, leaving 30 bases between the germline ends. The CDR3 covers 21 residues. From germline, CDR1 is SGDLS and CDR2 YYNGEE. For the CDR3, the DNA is TGTGCCAGCAGCACTACTCTACCGAAGGGGGATAAGGTTGTAAGCACAGATACGCAGTATTTT. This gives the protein CASSTTLPKGDKVVSTDTQYF.

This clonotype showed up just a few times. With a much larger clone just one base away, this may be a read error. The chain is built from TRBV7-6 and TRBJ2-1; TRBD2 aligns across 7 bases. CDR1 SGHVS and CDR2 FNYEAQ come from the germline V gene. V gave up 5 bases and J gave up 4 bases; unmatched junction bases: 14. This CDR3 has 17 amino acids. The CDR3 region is CASSLRYRSSGYNEQFF. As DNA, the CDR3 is TGTGCCAGCAGCCTCAGATATCGGTCTAGCGGTTACAATGAGCAGTTCTTC.

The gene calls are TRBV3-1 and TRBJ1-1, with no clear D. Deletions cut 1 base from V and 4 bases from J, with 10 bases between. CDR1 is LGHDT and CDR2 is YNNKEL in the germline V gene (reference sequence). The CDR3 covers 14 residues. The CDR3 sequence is CASSQAQSVTEAFF. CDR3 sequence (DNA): TGTGCCAGCAGCCAAGCGCAGTCGGTCACTGAAGCTTTCTTT. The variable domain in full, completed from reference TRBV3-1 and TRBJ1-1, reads DTAVSQTPKYLVTQMGNDKSIKCEQNLGHDTMYWYKQDSKKFLKIMFSYNNKELIINETVPNRFSPKSPDKAHLNLHINSLELGDSAVYFCASSQAQSVTEAFFGQGTRLTVV.

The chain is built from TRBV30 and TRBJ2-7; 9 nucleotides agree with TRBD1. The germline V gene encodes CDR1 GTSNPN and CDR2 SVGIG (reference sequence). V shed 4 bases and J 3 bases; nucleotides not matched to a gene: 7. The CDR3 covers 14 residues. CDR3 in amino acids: CAWNWGQGRYEQYF. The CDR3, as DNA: TGTGCCTGGAACTGGGGACAGGGACGCTACGAGCAGTACTTC.

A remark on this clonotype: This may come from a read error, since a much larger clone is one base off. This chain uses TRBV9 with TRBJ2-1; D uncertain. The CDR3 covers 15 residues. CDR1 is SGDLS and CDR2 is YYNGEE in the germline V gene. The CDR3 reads CTSSVGPDPYNEQFF. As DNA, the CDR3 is TGTACCAGCAGCGTTGGACCAGACCCCTACAATGAGCAGTTCTTC. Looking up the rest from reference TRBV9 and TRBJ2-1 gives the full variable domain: DSGVTQTPKHLITATGQRVTLRCSPRSGDLSVYWYQQSLDQGLQFLIQYYNGEERAKGNILERFSAQQFPDLHSELNLSSLELGDSALYFCTSSVGPDPYNEQFFGPGTRLTVL.

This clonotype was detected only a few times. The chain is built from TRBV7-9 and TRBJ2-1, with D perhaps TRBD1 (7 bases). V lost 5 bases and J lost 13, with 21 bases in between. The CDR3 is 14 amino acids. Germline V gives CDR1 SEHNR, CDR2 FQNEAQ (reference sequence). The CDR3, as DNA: TGTGCCAGCAGCCTCGACAGGGCCCCCGGGAGTCAGTTCTTC. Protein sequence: CASSLDRAPGSQFF.

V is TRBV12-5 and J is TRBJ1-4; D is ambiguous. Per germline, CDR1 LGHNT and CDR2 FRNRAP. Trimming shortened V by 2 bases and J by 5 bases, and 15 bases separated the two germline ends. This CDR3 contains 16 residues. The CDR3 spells CASGLTRTGINEKLFF. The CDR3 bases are TGTGCTAGTGGTTTGACGAGGACGGGGATCAATGAAAAACTGTTTTTT.

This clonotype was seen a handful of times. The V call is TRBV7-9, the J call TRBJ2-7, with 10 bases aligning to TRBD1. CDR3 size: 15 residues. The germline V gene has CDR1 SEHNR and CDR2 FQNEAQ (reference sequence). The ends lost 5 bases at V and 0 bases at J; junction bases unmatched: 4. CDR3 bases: TGTGCCAGCAGCCACGGACAGGGGGTCTCCTACGAGCAGTACTTC. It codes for CASSHGQGVSYEQYF.

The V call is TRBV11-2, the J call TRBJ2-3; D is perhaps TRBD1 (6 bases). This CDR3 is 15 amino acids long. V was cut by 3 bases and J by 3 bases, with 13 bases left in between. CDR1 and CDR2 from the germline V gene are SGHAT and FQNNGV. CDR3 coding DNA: TGTGCCAGCAGCTTCAGGGGACGAGCGACAGATACGCAGTATTTT. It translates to CASSFRGRATDTQYF.